This T cell receptor (beta chain) was recovered during a study of shared clonotypes between healthy human individuals (TCRdb year 2020). Some background on the complete study: The cohort included a few men and a couple of women between 18 and 49 years of age. The study deeply sequenced blood TCR repertoires of about 5 healthy adults to estimate repertoire size and the extent of clonotype sharing between individuals. Different laboratories and diverse techniques were used to prepare libraries and sequence TCR repertoires, to increase sequencing depth and limit assay-specific biases. Each donor's leukapheresis produced roughly between roughly 0.85 and 9.5 billion PBMCs.

Findings and caveats that apply to the study as a whole: Sampling was restricted to blood, and TCR repertoires in tissue are likely to differ from TCR repertoires in blood. The small number of donors limited the genetic and exposure-history diversity represented. Based on pairwise subsampling, the degree of clonotype sharing among donors was expected to be affected by sequencing depth.

This clone was seen a handful of times. The target of this receptor is not known. Base-call qualities are not available, and no considerably larger clone is one nucleotide away. The germline ends are 5 bases apart after V is trimmed by 0 bases and J by 4 bases. Looking up the germline V gene yields CDR1 ENHRY and CDR2 SYGVKD. Including the terminal cysteine and phenylalanine, the CDR3 comprises 13 residues. The kept DNA is CDR3 alone, 39 bases in frame from the first base. Using the deep immunoSEQ assay, TCR CDR3 regions were amplified from genomic DNA by multiplex PCR. Genomic DNA extracted from each cell subset was distributed evenly over all wells of several immunoSEQ 96-well plates, and each plate served as one replicate. For unsorted PBMC, each replicate PCR was loaded with roughly 330 ng genomic DNA, equivalent to some 27,000 T cell genomes. Ten immunoSEQ deep assay plates were used to sequence the unsorted PBMC genomic DNA. Purified libraries were quantified with a Qubit 3.0 fluorometer, sized on a Bioanalyzer 2100, and re-quantified with the KAPA Library Quantification kit. A separate single-read 150-cycle Illumina NextSeq 550 flow cell was used to sequence each immunoSEQ 96-well plate. Processing in the source paper ran as follows. Because the immunoSEQ output included only junctional sequences and no quality scores, the filtering could not be the same as the filtering used for full-length reads. Sequences were annotated with PyIR, a Python wrapper for IgBLAST v1.9, using IMGT germline references to assign V/J genes and CDR3. Reads with weak V/J assignments (E-value above 1e-6), missing CDR3, stop codons, out-of-frame junctions, or ambiguous translated residues were removed. V3J clonotypes were defined as sequences sharing the same inferred V gene, J gene, and CDR3 amino acid sequence. To compute the percentage overlap between repertoires, the number of shared unique clonotypes was divided by the size of the smaller repertoire. Three approaches were used to assess repertoire richness: RTK rarefaction, the Chao1 estimator, and Recon v2.1 estimates of unobserved clonotypes. TCRdb took this table from immuneACCESS and kept in-frame rearrangements with V and J called. Such tables lack part of the clones; where checked against another copy, unresolved V genes explain under half of the gap, and the rest is unexplained. V and J calls plus clone size are reproduced from that table; the DNA served to infer D and trimming. The sample table lists about 530,000 clones, over 75% of them with a count of one. The ten largest clonotypes hold 9.5% to 15% of the sample.

The donors were healthy, HIV-negative adults with no recently reported acute infections or vaccinations. Only Caucasian adults living in Nashville, Tennessee, USA were represented among the donors. For unsorted samples, tens of millions of PBMCs were counted, and genomic DNA was extracted using the QIAamp DNA Blood Mini kit. Blood was obtained by leukapheresis, after which PBMCs were separated by Ficoll-Histopaque density gradient centrifugation and cryopreserved in liquid nitrogen vapor phase. The receptor was isolated from a woman aged 40 to 50 in good health. Some clones in this sample may be carry-over from other donors' samples. The chain joins TRBV10-3 to TRBJ2-3, with an unclear D gene assignment. Sequencing input: PBMCs. The CDR3 loop reads CAISESGSDTQYF. The nucleotides read TGTGCCATCAGTGAGTCGGGGTCAGATACGCAGTATTTT.